Listed below are T cell receptor beta chains from one sample, sequenced in a study of blood T cell repertoires in COVID-19. Sequencing used immunoSEQ multiplex PCR; TCRdb keeps in-frame clones, though not all of them. The profile shows around 210,000 clones, 88% of them singletons. Sequencing used peripheral blood. These receptors were collected from a man younger than 30 with active or convalescent COVID-19. Each CDR3 is given with its conserved first and last residue. Fields, in order: J gene, V gene, clone size, D gene, CDR3 protein. The D gene is left open where the match is weak. Not every row has a clone size; where given, it reads once, few, many or a size class.

J gene: TRBJ2-1; V gene: TRBV10-2; clone size: .; D gene: TRBD2; CDR3 protein: CASTLGLAGRDEQFF
J gene: TRBJ2-7; V gene: TRBV5-1; clone size: .; D gene: .; CDR3 protein: CASSVAVDSYEQYF
J gene: TRBJ1-1; V gene: TRBV29-1; clone size: .; D gene: .; CDR3 protein: CSVRGNMNTEAFF
J gene: TRBJ1-2; V gene: TRBV30; clone size: .; D gene: TRBD1; CDR3 protein: CAWMVGQGKNGYTF
J gene: TRBJ2-7; V gene: TRBV19; clone size: .; D gene: TRBD1; CDR3 protein: CASKGTGDDGEQYF
J gene: TRBJ1-4; V gene: TRBV2; clone size: few; D gene: TRBD1; CDR3 protein: CASTRDRGSNEKLFF
J gene: TRBJ2-5; V gene: TRBV6-1; clone size: .; D gene: TRBD2; CDR3 protein: CASREFRLAGAETQYF
J gene: TRBJ1-4; V gene: TRBV2; clone size: .; D gene: .; CDR3 protein: CASSEARSAELFF
J gene: TRBJ2-5; V gene: TRBV12-5; clone size: .; D gene: TRBD2; CDR3 protein: CASGLVWTSAETQYF
J gene: TRBJ2-5; V gene: TRBV3-1/TRBV3-2; clone size: .; D gene: TRBD2; CDR3 protein: CASSQDSGRLLNF
J gene: TRBJ2-7; V gene: TRBV7-2; clone size: .; D gene: .; CDR3 protein: CASSLAPWNEVEQYF
J gene: TRBJ1-4; V gene: TRBV7-2; clone size: once; D gene: .; CDR3 protein: CASSLLGAIATNEKLFF
J gene: TRBJ2-6; V gene: TRBV7-2; clone size: .; D gene: TRBD2; CDR3 protein: CASSLGLAASSGANVLTF
J gene: TRBJ1-1; V gene: TRBV3-1/TRBV3-2; clone size: .; D gene: TRBD1; CDR3 protein: CASSRDRNPPEAFF
J gene: TRBJ2-2; V gene: TRBV3-1/TRBV3-2; clone size: .; D gene: TRBD2; CDR3 protein: CASSQGGGEELFF
J gene: TRBJ1-2; V gene: TRBV15; clone size: .; D gene: .; CDR3 protein: CATAQSDRPYGYTF
J gene: TRBJ1-2; V gene: TRBV19; clone size: .; D gene: .; CDR3 protein: CASTNRDLGGYTF
J gene: TRBJ1-2; V gene: TRBV6-5; clone size: .; D gene: .; CDR3 protein: CASSYSRRATNYGYTF
J gene: TRBJ1-2; V gene: TRBV7-2; clone size: few; D gene: TRBD1; CDR3 protein: CASSLEGRGLSGYTF
J gene: TRBJ2-2; V gene: TRBV5-4; clone size: .; D gene: TRBD2; CDR3 protein: CASTPQLAGGPMGTGELFF
J gene: TRBJ1-1; V gene: TRBV4-3; clone size: .; D gene: .; CDR3 protein: CASSPNGAEMNTEAFF
J gene: TRBJ2-2; V gene: TRBV10-1; clone size: few; D gene: .; CDR3 protein: CASSDPGSPPGELFF
J gene: TRBJ2-4; V gene: TRBV19; clone size: .; D gene: TRBD2; CDR3 protein: CASSTVPGGKNIQYF
J gene: TRBJ1-3; V gene: TRBV5-4; clone size: .; D gene: .; CDR3 protein: CASSLMGRKGRTGNTIYF
J gene: TRBJ2-1; V gene: TRBV20-1; clone size: .; D gene: TRBD2; CDR3 protein: CSASGLAGSYNEQFF
J gene: TRBJ1-1; V gene: TRBV19; clone size: .; D gene: .; CDR3 protein: CASSIFSIRVNTEAFF
J gene: TRBJ2-6; V gene: TRBV5-8; clone size: .; D gene: TRBD1; CDR3 protein: CASSLRRDRGNSGANVLTF